This note documents a single T cell receptor beta chain sequence. The antigen is unknown. Trimming removed 5 bases at V and 1 base at J, with 14 bases between. The CDR3 extends over 15 amino acids. Germline V gene lookup returns CDR1 SSHAT and CDR2 FNYEAQ (reference sequence). This specimen comes from a study of T cell clones after liver transplantation. Study background: TCRbeta sequencing after a pre-transplant mixed lymphocyte reaction identified graft-donor-reactive clones, later tracked in post-transplant blood. Three of eight recipients were HCV-positive; others had non-autoimmune, non-viral indications. Whole-study results and caveats: Small, mixed patient groups and varying post-transplant times limit these conclusions. Circulating graft-donor-reactive CD4 TCRbeta sequences fell significantly post-transplant in most of the 8 subjects.

Clones were sequenced by immunoSEQ multiplex PCR, and TCRdb holds only the in-frame ones, with some missing. Of some 70,000 clones listed, about nine tenths are singletons. This material consisted of CD4+ T cells from blood, taken before liver transplant. This TCR was sampled from a human donor who received a liver transplant. The rearrangement uses TRBV7-7 and TRBJ1-1, with a weak D call TRBD1 (5 bases). CDR3 amino acids: CASSPWGNTNTEAFF. CDR3 DNA sequence: TGTGCCAGCAGCCCCTGGGGGAACACGAACACTGAAGCTTTCTTT.